This T cell receptor beta chain was obtained from a study of T-cell memory formation after mild COVID-19. Findings and limits, study-wide: Researchers report contracting CD4+ clones mostly in CM and EM, with CD8+ clones in EMRA. Clones contracting over day 15 to 85 were CD4/CD8 balanced, with later expanders leaning CD4+. Several responding clones turned up in pre-infection memory, indicating that cross-reactive memory may have taken part.

Remarks on this clonotype: What it recognizes is unknown.

Looked up from germline, CDR1 is SEHNR and CDR2 is FQNEAQ (reference sequence). CDR3 length: 16 amino acids. Trimming removed 1 base from V and 2 bases from J, with 13 bases in between. TCRdb ran MiXCR on the 5' RACE reads and lists one entry per CDR3 protein. The sample includes about 150,000 distinct CDR3 sequences, under 30% of them seen just once. Sequencing was performed on PBMCs or a T cell subset sorted from them (not recorded which). This sequence originates from an adult woman who had mild COVID-19 (a few samples of this study predate the infection). Cell type and time point are not known. The genes are TRBV7-9 and TRBJ2-3; D gene ambiguous. CDR3 in amino acids: CASSLVREPLTDTQYF. In nucleotides, the CDR3 is TGTGCCAGCAGCTTAGTTAGGGAACCCCTCACAGATACGCAGTATTTT.